This passage covers 5 T cell receptor beta chains from one sample sequenced in a study of T cell changes during pregnancy in multiple sclerosis. TCRdb keeps only in-frame clones here, not all; method: immunoSEQ multiplex PCR. The data hold fewer than 80,000 clones, with over 75% observed a single time. Specimen: CD4+ T cells from peripheral blood mononuclear cells, collected in the third trimester of pregnancy. These receptors all come from a female donor in good health, enrolled as a control in a pregnancy study.

The J gene is TRBJ2-7, the V gene TRBV4-3; perhaps TRBD2 as D (6 bases). The CDR3 runs to 16 residues. Germline values: CDR1 LGHNA, CDR2 YSLEER. V was clipped by 0 bases and J by 2 bases, with 14 bases between them. CDR3 region: CASSQDHRGGPYEQYF. The CDR3 nucleotides are TGCGCCAGCAGCCAAGATCATCGGGGAGGCCCCTACGAGCAGTACTTC.

CDR3 amino acids: CASSIELGYTQYF. The CDR3 DNA reads TGCGCCAGCAGCATAGAGTTGGGCTATACGCAGTATTTT. This chain joins TRBV5-1 and TRBJ2-3; D call uncertain. This CDR3 spans 13 amino acids. V lost 4 bases and J lost 7, with 13 bases in between. Germline CDR1 SGHRS, CDR2 YFSETQ.

This clone was observed once. At one of its ends the junction is not consistent with the germline gene, which may arise from a read error. In the same sample, other DNA sequences code for this CDR3. The chain couples TRBV18 to TRBJ2-1; 8 nucleotides line up with TRBD1. Looked up from germline, CDR1 is KGHSH and CDR2 is LQKENI. This CDR3 spans 13 amino acids. CDR3 in amino acids: CASSRTGRNEQFF. CDR3 sequence (DNA): TGCGCCAGCTCAAGGACAGGGCGGAATGAGCAGTTCTTC. The variable domain in full, with the rest retrieved from reference TRBV18 and TRBJ2-1, is NAGVMQNPRHLVRRRGQEARLRCSPMKGHSHVYWYRQLPEEGLKFMVYLQKENIIDESGMPKERFSAEFPKEGPSILRIQQVVRGDSAAYFCASSRTGRNEQFFGPGTRLTVL.

The gene calls are TRBV9 and TRBJ2-5; 11 bases map to TRBD2. The V and J ends lost 0 bases and 1 base, in that order; junction bases with no gene match: 2. This CDR3 comprises 16 residues. Germline CDR1 SGDLS, CDR2 YYNGEE. The CDR3 sequence is CASSVATSGGQETQYF. The CDR3 region has the DNA TGTGCCAGCAGCGTAGCTACTAGCGGGGGCCAAGAGACCCAGTACTTC.

The chain employs TRBV7-2 and TRBJ2-7, with 7 nucleotides matching TRBD1. V was pared by 2 bases and J by 1 base, with 2 bases of the junction left unmatched. Germline V gene data show CDR1 as SGHTA and CDR2 as FQGNSA. The CDR3 totals 14 residues. CDR3: CASSLLGQSYEQYF. The CDR3 nucleotides read TGTGCCAGCAGCTTATTGGGACAGTCCTACGAGCAGTACTTC. Based on the CDR3 plus reference TRBV7-2 and TRBJ2-7, the full variable domain is GAGVSQSPSNKVTEKGKDVELRCDPISGHTALYWYRQSLGQGLEFLIYFQGNSAPDKSGLPSDRFSAERTGGSVSTLTIQRTQQEDSAVYLCASSLLGQSYEQYFGPGTRLTVT.